This TCR beta chain was recorded in a study of cytomegalovirus exposure and HLA in healthy donors (dated by TCRdb to the late 2010s). At the level of the whole study: According to an earlier analysis of 587 of the donors, about 179 million T cells yielded some 120 million unique TCR beta sequences and 276 Gb of sequence data. An early release that covered some 640 HLA-typed donors contained approximately 300 gigabases of sequencing data and tens of millions of unique TCR sequences. The genetic ancestry cluster associated with self-reported Caucasian donors included approximately 85% of the roughly 400 genotyped donors. The study aimed to test whether cataloging public T cell receptors could reveal signatures of past pathogen exposure. The T cell repertoires of 666 subjects were profiled by immunosequencing and related to cytomegalovirus serostatus. A separate validation cohort of 100 to 150 different subjects was used in addition to the 666-subject first cohort. High-throughput TCR immunosequencing, statistical association of individual TCRs with disease status, and machine learning were combined to predict cytomegalovirus infection status. In a later analysis, previously published TCR beta repertoires from fewer than 750 donors were re-analyzed and high-resolution HLA genotyping was added so that TCR occurrence patterns could be studied. Rather than drawing on any new phenotypic data, the later analysis identified candidate immune exposures from TCR beta sequences and the way those sequences occurred across donors. To decide whether each TCR beta V gene segment behaved as functional or pseudogenic, an earlier analysis of several hundred of the donors relied on high-throughput TCR beta sequencing. Donor age, sex, ethnicity and CMV serostatus were collected together with the repertoire data. A later genetic analysis took genome-wide SNP genotypes for about 60% of the roughly 670 donors and used that subset as a discovery cohort. Every repertoire in the discovery cohort had been generated on one and the same sequencing platform. HLA typing covered class I and class II loci at four-digit resolution. The number of typed donors differed by locus: roughly 620-630 for A, B, C, DRB1 and DQB1; approximately 520 for DQA1; some 610 for DPA1; and approximately 450 for DPB1. Four to six DR-DQ haplotypes were handled as single units for association and clustering, since linkage in the cohort was strong. Among around 400 genotyped donors of the cohort, an average of roughly 230,000 unique TCR beta nucleotide sequences was sequenced per donor, of which about 20% were non-productive.

The library was prepared using the immunoSEQ multiplex PCR assay. For the multiplex PCR, a mixture combining 60 forward primers for TCR Vbeta segments and 13 reverse primers for TCR Jbeta segments was used. The CDR3 region of rearranged TCR beta genes was amplified from genomic DNA with a multiplex PCR assay. On the Illumina HiSeq System, the amplified TCR beta libraries were sequenced as 87-base-pair reads. The paper's data handling went like this. A later analysis tallied roughly 80 million unique TCR beta chains across the 600 to 700 repertoires, and around 10 million of those chains were shared by two or more donors. To remove PCR and sequencing errors, raw reads were error-corrected and collapsed into unique sequences using a nearest-neighbor algorithm that merged closely related sequences. V, D and J gene segments were assigned by aligning CDR3 sequences to IMGT reference sequences. For a sequence to be retained, a match of at least six nucleotides to both a V gene segment and a J gene segment was required. Rearrangements were called productive when the CDR3 lacked stop codons and stayed in frame with V and J; all others were non-productive. CDR3 was defined according to IMGT convention as the region running from the second conserved V-encoded cysteine to the conserved J-encoded phenylalanine. In an earlier analysis of approximately 590 of the donors, sequences lacking an unambiguous match to a single V gene segment were excluded. In an earlier analysis of a few hundred of the donors, V segments were called functional above 56.7% productive rearrangements and were called segregating when the between-donor standard deviation exceeded 5%. A statistical classification framework was developed to diagnose cytomegalovirus status using the catalog of TCR beta chain sequences. A later analysis assigned V and J genes by comparing TCR nucleotide sequences with IMGT/GENE-DB human TR gene sequences. The TCRdist pipeline was used in a later analysis to assign CDR3 sequences and most-parsimonious VDJ recombination scenarios. In a later analysis, each TCR beta chain was defined by its CDR3 amino acid sequence together with its V-gene family, and reads lacking a unique V-gene family were excluded. In a later analysis, 500 to 700 highly shared, low-generation-probability nucleotide sequences were removed to address suspected cross-contamination and a sequencing artifact. For each public chain, a later analysis derived a clonal expansion index from normalized ranks of inferred template counts within each repertoire. A later analysis computed generation probabilities with a VDJ recombination model fitted to out-of-frame rearrangements, and checked the results against IGoR. In a later analysis, TCR-TCR, TCR-HLA and TCR-CMV co-occurrence was scored with hypergeometric tests, and a repertoire-size bias correction was applied to TCR pairs. A later analysis estimated false discovery rates by permuting HLA or CMV assignments 20 times. In a later analysis, co-occurring TCRs were grouped using DBSCAN, and TCRdist sequence similarity was added for clustering within HLA-allele-positive subsets. Co-occurrence clustering excluded repertoires with fewer than 30,000 or more than 120,000 public chains, plus five with anomalous nucleotide sharing. TCRdb stores this immuneACCESS table with in-frame sequences only. Part of the clones is absent; in the studies checked, under half of the shortfall reflects unresolved V genes, and no reason is known for the rest. The DNA gave D and trimming, while V, J and clone size come from that table. The sample profile shows 130,000 to 150,000 clones; approximately 83% of them were found once. The ten largest clones take up 1.5% to 2% of the sample.

As to this clone: Its binding antigen is unknown. One base away there is no much larger clone; base qualities are not given.

From V the trimming removes 7 bases and from J it removes 4 bases, while the gene matches leave 7 bases of the junction unaccounted for. Sequences SEHNR (CDR1) and FQNEAQ (CDR2) are obtained from the germline V gene (reference sequence). The CDR3 numbers 15 residues from cysteine through phenylalanine. Solely the CDR3 DNA is kept, with 45 bases framed from the first base. In total, 500 to 700 healthy bone marrow donors made up the cohort. At the time of sampling, all cohort members were nominally healthy, though unrecorded immune exposures were likely present. The donor was CMV seronegative and belonged to the group of approximately 320 seronegative cohort members. Every donor gave a peripheral blood sample, and the peripheral blood mononuclear cells from that sample were used for TCR beta sequencing. Genomic DNA extraction from the blood cell samples was performed with the Qiagen DNeasy Blood Extraction Kit.

Study-wide findings and limitations: A few of the identified cytomegalovirus-associated TCR beta chains were confirmed in vitro to be specific for cytomegalovirus antigens. In a later genetic analysis, fewer N-insertions in productive TCRs were reported among donors in an Asian-associated ancestry cluster than the roughly 700-donor mean. In both the original and validation cohorts, the classifier was reported to diagnose cytomegalovirus status with high specificity and sensitivity. Some IMGT-functional V segments, including TRBV6-2 and TRBV6-3, could not be told apart with the 87-base-pair reads, so those segments were excluded. Over 15 rarely observed V segments, including chromosome 9 orphons, were excluded from the earlier analysis of some 590 of the donors because counts were too low. Because HLA typing was unavailable for some donors at each locus, only the typed subset was used in association tests. In a later analysis, HLA-associated TCR beta chains showed more clonal expansion and lower generation probabilities than non-associated chains that were equally common. Sequencing depth was assumed to be roughly uniform across donors in the presence/absence analyses, though that assumption may not hold. According to a later analysis, TCR association rates differed among HLA loci, with DRB1 alleles showing the most associated TCRs and HLA-C alleles showing the fewest. Most TCR sequences were seen in very few donors, while some public TCRs were found in many individuals. In a later genetic analysis, a missense DCLRE1C variant was associated with V-gene and J-gene trimming of TCR beta chains, and the association was replicated in an independent cohort. Specific HLA alleles were associated with 15,000 to 20,000 TCR beta sequences at a false discovery rate of 0.05 in a later analysis. Several of the top co-occurrence clusters appeared to be linked to parvovirus B19, influenza, CMV and Epstein-Barr virus, according to a later analysis. A cluster of highly shared sequence variants was judged likely to be a technical artifact of the sequencing pipeline. In an earlier analysis of around 500 of the donors, most TCR beta V segments appeared in productive rearrangements about 90% or about 30% of the time, broadly matching IMGT annotations. In the study, approximately 150 TCR beta chains were listed as associated with cytomegalovirus. Most CMV-associated TCR beta chains appeared to be HLA-restricted in a later analysis, and the HLA associations seemed to be driven largely by CMV exposure. A further reported finding was that TCR beta sequences accurately predicted the HLA-A and HLA-B alleles for most subjects in the first cohort. The cohort was sequenced for TCR beta chains only, and without alpha or paired-chain data the features that could be detected were limited. Assigning TCR associations to individual alleles was difficult when HLA alleles, especially DR and DQ, strongly co-occurred. Immune exposure information for the cohort was limited to CMV serostatus. Correlated functional status among segregating V segments might reflect linkage disequilibrium, but an unknown experimental factor could not be ruled out. According to the authors, the approach could potentially be generalized to other disease states and immunological phenotypes.

The sample consisted of PBMCs. This TCR was sampled from a woman aged 35 to 49 in good health and CMV-seronegative. In this chain, TRBV7-9 is recombined with TRBJ1-1; TRBD1 aligns with 12 central bases. The DNA is TGTGCCAGCACACCGGGACAGGGGGCTGCCACTGAAGCTTTCTTT. Translated, it reads CASTPGQGAATEAFF. Reference TRBV7-9 and TRBJ1-1 proteins supply the regions before and after the CDR3; the full variable domain is: DTGVSQNPRHKITKRGQNVTFRCDPISEHNRLYWYRQTLGQGPEFLTYFQNEAQLEKSRLLSDRFSAERPKGSFSTLEIQRTEQGDSAMYLCASTPGQGAATEAFFGQGTRLTVV.